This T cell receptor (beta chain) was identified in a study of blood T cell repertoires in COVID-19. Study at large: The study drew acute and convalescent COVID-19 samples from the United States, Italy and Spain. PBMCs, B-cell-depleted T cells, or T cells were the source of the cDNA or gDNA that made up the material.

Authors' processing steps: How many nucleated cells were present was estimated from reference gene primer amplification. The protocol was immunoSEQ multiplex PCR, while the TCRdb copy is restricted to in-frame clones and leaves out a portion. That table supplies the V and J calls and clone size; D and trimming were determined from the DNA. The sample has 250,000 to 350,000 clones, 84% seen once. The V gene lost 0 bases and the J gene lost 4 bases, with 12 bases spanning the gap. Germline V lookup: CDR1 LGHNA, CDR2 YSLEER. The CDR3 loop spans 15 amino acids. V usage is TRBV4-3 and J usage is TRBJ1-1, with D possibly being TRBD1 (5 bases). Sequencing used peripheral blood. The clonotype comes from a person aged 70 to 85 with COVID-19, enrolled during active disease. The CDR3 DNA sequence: TGCGCCAGCAGCCAAGAGCAGGGCGGGATCACTGAAGCTTTCTTT. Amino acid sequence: CASSQEQGGITEAFF.